These 10 T cell receptor beta chains were all obtained from the same sample, sequenced in a study of CD8+ T cells in alopecia areata. Extraction and reverse transcription of RNA yielded cDNA as the sequencing template. The method was immunoSEQ multiplex PCR; TCRdb's version includes in-frame clones alone and lacks a portion of them. The sample lists 80,000 to 100,000 clones, 41% occurring once. The sequencing sample was made of CD4+ T cells sorted from blood. These receptor sequences come from a human donor with alopecia areata.

This clone was counted many times. CDR3 bases: TGTGCCAGTAGTTCAGGATTCAAACTGTTTTTT. Its translation: CASSSGFKLFF. The chain has TRBV19 and TRBJ1-4, with D unclear. CDR3 length: 11 amino acids. Trimming removed 5 bases at V and 11 bases at J, with 9 bases between. The germline gives CDR1 LNHDA, CDR2 SQIVND (reference sequence).

The chain links TRBV7-2 to TRBJ2-1; TRBD2 agrees at 7 bases. Germline assignment: CDR1 SGHTA and CDR2 FQGNSA. V was pared by 5 bases and J by 7 bases, with 11 bases of the junction left unmatched. The CDR3 extends over 15 amino acids. In nucleotides, the CDR3 is TGTGCCAGCAGCACCCACCCCAGCGGGATTAATGAGCAGTTCTTC. Its protein product is CASSTHPSGINEQFF. Variable domain in full (rest from reference TRBV7-2 and TRBJ2-1): GAGVSQSPSNKVTEKGKDVELRCDPISGHTALYWYRQSLGQGLEFLIYFQGNSAPDKSGLPSDRFSAERTGGSVSTLTIQRTQQEDSAVYLCASSTHPSGINEQFFGPGTRLTVL.

The chain recombines TRBV4-2 with TRBJ2-4; TRBD2 matches 7 bases. Germline trimming cut 1 base from V and 1 base from J; bases unmatched to any gene: 4. Germline values: CDR1 LGHNA, CDR2 YNFKEQ. The CDR3 length is 16 residues. CDR3 sequence reads: CASSQALGGAKNIQYF. CDR3 sequence (DNA): TGTGCCAGCAGCCAAGCTCTCGGGGGGGCCAAAAACATTCAGTACTTC.

This clone was seen a few times. The rearrangement links TRBV29-1 to TRBJ1-2; D may be TRBD1 (6 bases). The CDR3 extends over 12 amino acids. The germline V gene encodes CDR1 SQVTM and CDR2 ANQGSEA. Trimming took off 6 bases at V and 7 bases at J, with 15 bases between the two ends. The CDR3 coding sequence is TGCAGCGTATCGACAGGAATGGTTGGCTACACCTTC. As protein: CSVSTGMVGYTF.

This clone appeared a few times. The rearrangement links TRBV6-6 to TRBJ2-7, with D unresolved. Germline V lookup: CDR1 MNHNY, CDR2 SVGAGI (reference sequence). V gave up 6 bases and J gave up 3 bases, with 15 bases separating them. The CDR3 sequence is 14 residues long. CDR3 nucleotide sequence: TGTGCCAGCAGCTACGATGACGTGAGCTACGAGCAGTACTTC. Its translation is CASSYDDVSYEQYF.

This clone was found a few times. This chain connects TRBV4-1 to TRBJ2-2; D tentatively fits TRBD1 or TRBD2 (6 bases each). V dropped 3 bases and J dropped 5 bases, with 10 bases sitting between them. The CDR3 runs to 14 residues. Germline V gene sequence: CDR1 MGHRA, CDR2 YSYEKL. In DNA form, the CDR3 reads TGCGCCAGCAGCCACCAGGGGAGGACCGGGGAGCTGTTTTTT. This gives the protein CASSHQGRTGELFF.

The rearrangement uses TRBV19 and TRBJ2-7; the D gene could be TRBD1 or TRBD2 (5 bases each). The V end lost 7 bases, the J end lost 3 bases, and 19 bases lay between the germline ends. This CDR3 contains 15 residues. CDR1 and CDR2 from the germline V gene are LNHDA and SQIVND (reference sequence). The CDR3 here is CASTPAREGHYEQYF. The CDR3 coding sequence is TGTGCCAGTACTCCCGCCCGAGAGGGGCACTACGAGCAGTACTTC.

V gene TRBV2 combines with J gene TRBJ2-7; D remains ambiguous. Looked up from germline, CDR1 is SNHLY and CDR2 is FYNNEI. There are 12 residues in the CDR3. V lost 6 bases, J lost 4 bases, and 10 bases lay in between. CDR3 region: CASSANHYEQYF. For the CDR3, the DNA is TGTGCCAGCAGCGCAAATCATTACGAGCAGTACTTC.

V usage is TRBV19 and J usage is TRBJ2-1; 10 nucleotides align to TRBD2. The CDR3 is made up of 15 amino acids. The V segment lost 5 bases and the J segment 8 bases; nucleotides outside the gene matches: 9. Germline-derived CDR1 and CDR2 are LNHDA and SQIVND (reference sequence). CDR3 region: CASSFASGSNYEQFF. In nucleotides, the CDR3 is TGTGCCAGTAGTTTTGCTAGCGGGAGTAACTATGAGCAGTTCTTC.

The chain uses TRBV29-1 and TRBJ1-2, with D tentatively TRBD1 (6 bases). CDR3 length equals 16 residues. Trimming removed 1 base from V and 2 bases from J, with 17 bases in between. Germline-derived CDR1 and CDR2 are SQVTM and ANQGSEA. The DNA for the CDR3 is TGCAGCGTTGAAGGGGAGTATAGTGACAGGAACTATGGCTACACCTTC. Encoded protein: CSVEGEYSDRNYGYTF. The full variable domain, in which reference TRBV29-1 and TRBJ1-2 provide the parts outside the CDR3, is SAVISQKPSRDICQRGTSLTIQCQVDSQVTMMFWYRQQPGQSLTLIATANQGSEATYESGFVIDKFPISRPNLTFSTLTVSNMSPEDSSIYLCSVEGEYSDRNYGYTFGSGTRLTVV.